This is a list of T cell receptor beta chains from one sample in a study of blood T cells in healthy people across ages. In TCRdb, the 5' RACE reads were re-called with MiXCR into one record per CDR3 protein. In the table there are about a million distinct CDR3 sequences, roughly 51% of which are singletons. The sequenced material came from blood. These receptors were collected from a woman in her fifties or sixties in good health. CDR3s include the opening cysteine and the closing phenylalanine or tryptophan. Each record gives: clone size, V gene, CDR3 protein. The size field is filled for only some rows; it gives once, few, many or a size class.

clone_size: -; v_call: TRBV20-1; cdr3_aa: CSATSGREETQYF
clone_size: -; v_call: TRBV7-9; cdr3_aa: CASRPSGGDEQFF
clone_size: -; v_call: TRBV15; cdr3_aa: CATSRPQGLAKNIQYF
clone_size: -; v_call: TRBV14; cdr3_aa: CASSQNRYLQSSEQFF
clone_size: -; v_call: TRBV29-1; cdr3_aa: CSVEDPATTYEQYF
clone_size: -; v_call: TRBV9; cdr3_aa: CASSPTLLTSVKEQYF
clone_size: few; v_call: TRBV5-4; cdr3_aa: CASSQNRGAIQETQYF
clone_size: few; v_call: TRBV11-1; cdr3_aa: CASSLEGTIETQYF
clone_size: -; v_call: TRBV4-1; cdr3_aa: CASSQVGSPADTQYF
clone_size: -; v_call: TRBV6-6; cdr3_aa: CASTLQGREQETQYF
clone_size: -; v_call: TRBV28; cdr3_aa: CASSSQPWGGKNWRHTQYF
clone_size: few; v_call: TRBV11-2; cdr3_aa: CASSLAGGARDTQYF
clone_size: few; v_call: TRBV7-2; cdr3_aa: CASSPDPAGGYTF
clone_size: -; v_call: TRBV20-1; cdr3_aa: CSARTVREKLFF
clone_size: once; v_call: TRBV30; cdr3_aa: CAWRTGIEQFF
clone_size: few; v_call: TRBV20-1; cdr3_aa: CSAVAGGPDTQYF
clone_size: -; v_call: TRBV7-9; cdr3_aa: CASSLRGASGRSYNEQFF
clone_size: -; v_call: TRBV20-1; cdr3_aa: CSASYDRRGSYNEQFF
clone_size: once; v_call: TRBV6-1; cdr3_aa: CASSERRGLDTQYF
clone_size: few; v_call: TRBV4-2; cdr3_aa: CASSQRVQTDTQYF